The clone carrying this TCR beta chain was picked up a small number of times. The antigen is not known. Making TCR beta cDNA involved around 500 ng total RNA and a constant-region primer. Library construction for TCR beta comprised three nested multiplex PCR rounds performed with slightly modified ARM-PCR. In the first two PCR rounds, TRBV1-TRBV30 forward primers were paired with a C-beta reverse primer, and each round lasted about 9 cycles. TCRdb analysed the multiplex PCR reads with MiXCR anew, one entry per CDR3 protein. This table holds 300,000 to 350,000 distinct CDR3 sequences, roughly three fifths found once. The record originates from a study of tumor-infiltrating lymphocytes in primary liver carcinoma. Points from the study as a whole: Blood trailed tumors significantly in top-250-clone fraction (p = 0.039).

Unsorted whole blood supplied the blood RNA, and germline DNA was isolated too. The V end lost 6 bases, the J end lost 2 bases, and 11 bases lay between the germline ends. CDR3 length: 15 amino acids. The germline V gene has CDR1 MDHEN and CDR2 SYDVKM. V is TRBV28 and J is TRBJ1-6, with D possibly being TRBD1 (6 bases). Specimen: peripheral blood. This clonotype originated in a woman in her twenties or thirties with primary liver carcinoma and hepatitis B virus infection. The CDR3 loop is CASSGDTAYNSPLHF. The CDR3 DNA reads TGTGCCAGCAGCGGGGACACGGCCTATAATTCACCCCTCCACTTT.